The entry that follows covers one T cell receptor (beta chain) sequence. Antigen specificity is unknown. V was clipped by 4 bases and J by 6 bases, with 19 bases between them. CDR3 length: 15 residues. This library used approximately 0.4 ug RNA and molecular barcoded adaptors spanning alpha/delta and beta/gamma chains. In TCRdb, the reads were re-called with MiXCR into one record per CDR3 protein. The profile covers 45,000 to 55,000 distinct CDR3 sequences, with about 12% appearing a single time and just over 14% taken by the ten largest. This entry is derived from a study of read filtering for tumor transcriptome and immune sequencing. Study-wide points: Correlation between methods rose after single-read clonotypes were removed. Approximately 82% of IR-seq clonotypes had a single read, yet these held 3.5% to 4.5% of reads.

The sequenced sample consisted of a population of CD138-negative cells sorted from bone marrow. This TCR came from a donor at least 40 years old with multiple myeloma. V gene TRBV12-3 or TRBV12-4 combines with J gene TRBJ2-7; the D is unclear. CDR3 region: CASSSRGLGISEQYF. CDR3 nucleotide sequence: TGTGCCAGCAGTTCCCGAGGTCTTGGGATATCCGAGCAGTACTTC.